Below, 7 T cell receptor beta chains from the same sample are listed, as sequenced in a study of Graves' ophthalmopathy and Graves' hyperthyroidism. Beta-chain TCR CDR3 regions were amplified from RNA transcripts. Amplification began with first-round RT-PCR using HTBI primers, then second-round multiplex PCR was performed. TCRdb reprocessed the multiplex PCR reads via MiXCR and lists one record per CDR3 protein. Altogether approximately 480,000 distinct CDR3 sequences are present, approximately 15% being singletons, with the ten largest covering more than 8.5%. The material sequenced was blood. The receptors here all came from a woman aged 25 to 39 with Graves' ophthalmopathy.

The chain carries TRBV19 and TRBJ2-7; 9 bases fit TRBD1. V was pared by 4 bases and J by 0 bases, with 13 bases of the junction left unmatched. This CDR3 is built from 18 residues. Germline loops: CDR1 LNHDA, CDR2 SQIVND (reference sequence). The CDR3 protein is CASSTAGTGMAHSYEQYF. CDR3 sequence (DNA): TGTGCCAGTAGTACAGCCGGGACAGGGATGGCCCACTCCTACGAGCAGTACTTC.

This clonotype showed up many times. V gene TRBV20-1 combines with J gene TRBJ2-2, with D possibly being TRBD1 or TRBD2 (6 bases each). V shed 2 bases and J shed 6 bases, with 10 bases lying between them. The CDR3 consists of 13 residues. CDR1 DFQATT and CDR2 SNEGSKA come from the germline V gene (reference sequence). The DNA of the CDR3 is TGCAGTGCTAGATCTAGGGGGGCCGGGGAGCTGTTTTTT. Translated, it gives CSARSRGAGELFF.

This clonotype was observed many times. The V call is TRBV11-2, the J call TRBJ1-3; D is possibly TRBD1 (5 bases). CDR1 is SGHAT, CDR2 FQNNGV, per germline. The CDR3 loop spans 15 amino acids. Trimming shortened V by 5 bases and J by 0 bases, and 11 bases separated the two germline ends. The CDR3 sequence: CASSPGRNSGNTIYF. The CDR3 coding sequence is TGTGCCAGCAGCCCGGGACGGAACTCTGGAAACACCATATATTTT. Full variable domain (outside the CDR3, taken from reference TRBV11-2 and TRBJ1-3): EAGVAQSPRYKIIEKRQSVAFWCNPISGHATLYWYQQILGQGPKLLIQFQNNGVVDDSQLPKDRFSAERLKGVDSTLKIQPAKLEDSAVYLCASSPGRNSGNTIYFGEGSWLTVV.

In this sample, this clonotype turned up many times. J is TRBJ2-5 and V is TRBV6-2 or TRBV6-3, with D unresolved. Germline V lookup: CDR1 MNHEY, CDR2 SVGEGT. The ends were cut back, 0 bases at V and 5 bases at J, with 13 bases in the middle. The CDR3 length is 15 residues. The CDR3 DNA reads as TGTGCCAGCAGTTACTCGATTACGCGCCGGGAGACCCAGTACTTC. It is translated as CASSYSITRRETQYF.

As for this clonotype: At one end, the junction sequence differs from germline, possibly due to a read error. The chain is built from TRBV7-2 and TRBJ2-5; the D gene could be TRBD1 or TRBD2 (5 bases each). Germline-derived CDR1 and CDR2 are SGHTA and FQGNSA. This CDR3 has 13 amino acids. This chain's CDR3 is CASSLVRGETKYF. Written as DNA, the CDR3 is TGTGCCAGCAGCTTAGTGAGGGGAGAGACCAAGTACTTC.

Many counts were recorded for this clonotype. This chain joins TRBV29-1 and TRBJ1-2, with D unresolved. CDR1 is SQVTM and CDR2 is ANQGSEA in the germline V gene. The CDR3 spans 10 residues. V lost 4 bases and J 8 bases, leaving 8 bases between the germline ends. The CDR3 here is CSVGHSGYTF. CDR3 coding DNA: TGCAGCGTTGGTCACTCGGGCTACACCTTC.

CDR3 sequence: CATQRVPVSGGGPYEQYF. In DNA, the CDR3 is TGTGCCACCCAGAGAGTCCCCGTTTCGGGGGGCGGTCCTTACGAGCAGTACTTC. The gene calls are TRBV10-3 and TRBJ2-7; the D gene is possibly TRBD2 (7 bases). The CDR3 extends over 18 amino acids. The V end was cut by 10 bases, the J end by 4 bases, with 32 bases between. Per the germline V gene, CDR1 is ENHRY and CDR2 is SYGVKD.